Each of the 18 T cell receptor beta chains below was sequenced from the same sample in a study of neoadjuvant anti-PD-1 for oral cavity cancer. Measured with immunoSEQ multiplex PCR; TCRdb has only the in-frame clones, and not every one. This sample has about 15,000 clones, with roughly two thirds found just once. The starting material was PBMCs, obtained before nivolumab (anti-PD-1) treatment. Receptors originate from a person between 40 and 80 years old with oral cavity squamous cell carcinoma.

The chain carries TRBV25-1 and TRBJ2-2; D unresolved. The CDR3 runs to 13 residues. V was trimmed by 2 bases and J by 3 bases, leaving 4 bases between them. Germline V gene sequence: CDR1 MGHDK, CDR2 SYGVNS. CDR3 nucleotides: TGTGCCAGCAGTGAAATTGACACCGGGGAGCTGTTTTTT. Its protein product is CASSEIDTGELFF.

Turning to this clone: The junction does not match germline at one end; this may be a read error. This chain uses TRBV7-7 with TRBJ2-1; 14 bases agree with TRBD2. The CDR3 totals 15 residues. Germline values: CDR1 SSHAT, CDR2 FNYEAQ (reference sequence). The CDR3 nucleotides read TGTGCTAGCAGCCGGGGACTAGCGGGGGACAATGAGCAGTTCTTC. Translation: CASSRGLAGDNEQFF.

The chain recombines TRBV13 with TRBJ2-1, with 13 bases that match TRBD2. From germline, CDR1 is PRHDT and CDR2 FYEKMQ (reference sequence). The CDR3 length is 17 residues. J gave up 5 bases and V 5 bases, and 9 bases lay outside the gene matches. The CDR3 coding sequence is TGTGCCAGCAGCCAACGGACTAGCGGGGGTGGGGACAATGAGCAGTTCTTC. Protein product: CASSQRTSGGGDNEQFF.

This chain uses TRBV2 with TRBJ1-5, with 12 bases matching TRBD1. Germline lookup yields CDR1 SNHLY and CDR2 FYNNEI. The length of the CDR3 is 15 residues. Trimming removed 6 bases from V and 6 bases from J; junction bases left unmatched: 6. The CDR3 DNA is TGTGCCAGCAGAGGGGGACAGGGGGCTGGTCAGCCCCAGCATTTT. Its protein product is CASRGGQGAGQPQHF.

This sequence joins TRBV6-1 and TRBJ1-2, with 9 positions matching TRBD1. The CDR3 is made up of 15 amino acids. Germline V lookup: CDR1 MNHNS, CDR2 SASEGT. Trimming at V came to 6 bases and at J to 2 bases, leaving 7 bases not matched to a gene. This CDR3 is CASRPGQGLNYGYTF. CDR3 nucleotides: TGTGCCAGCAGACCAGGACAGGGGCTCAACTATGGCTACACCTTC.

The CDR3 here is CAWSGAETQYF. In DNA form, the CDR3 reads TGTGCCTGGAGTGGGGCAGAGACCCAGTACTTC. The genes are TRBV30 and TRBJ2-5; D call uncertain. Between the trimmed V and J ends, which lost 1 base and 4 bases, there was a span of 4 bases. Germline-derived CDR1 and CDR2 are GTSNPN and SVGIG (reference sequence). The CDR3 has 11 residues.

The chain uses TRBV7-9 and TRBJ2-7; D may correspond to TRBD1 or TRBD2 (5 bases each). In germline, CDR1 is SEHNR, CDR2 FQNEAQ (reference sequence). The CDR3 spans 14 residues. Trimming pared 8 bases from V and 2 bases from J, leaving 16 bases between. CDR3 protein: CASGWTGATYEQYF. The CDR3 nucleotides read TGTGCCAGCGGCTGGACCGGGGCCACCTACGAGCAGTACTTC.

In its sample, this clone was seen a few times. The rearrangement uses TRBV5-6 and TRBJ1-1; possibly TRBD1 for D (6 bases). The V gene's germline CDR1 is SGHDT and CDR2 YYEEEE. Deletions cut 4 bases from V and 4 bases from J, with 11 bases between. There are 13 residues in the CDR3. Written as DNA, the CDR3 is TGTGCCAGCAGCAGACAGGAAAGCACTGAAGCTTTCTTT. Protein sequence: CASSRQESTEAFF.

The J gene is TRBJ2-2, the V gene TRBV9; 7 nucleotides match TRBD1. The length of the CDR3 is 14 residues. Trimming took 5 bases from V and 0 from J; bases not matched to a gene: 1. From germline, CDR1 is SGDLS and CDR2 YYNGEE. This CDR3 reads CASRDRSNTGELFF. The CDR3 DNA reads as TGTGCCAGCAGGGACAGGTCGAACACCGGGGAGCTGTTTTTT. Full variable domain (missing parts from reference TRBV9 and TRBJ2-2): DSGVTQTPKHLITATGQRVTLRCSPRSGDLSVYWYQQSLDQGLQFLIQYYNGEERAKGNILERFSAQQFPDLHSELNLSSLELGDSALYFCASRDRSNTGELFFGEGSRLTVL.

This chain uses TRBV4-1 with TRBJ1-1, with a possible D match to TRBD1 (6 bases). The V end lost 5 bases, the J end lost 2 bases, and 12 bases lay between the germline ends. The CDR3 has 14 residues. The germline CDR1 and CDR2 sequences are MGHRA and YSYEKL. The CDR3 loop is CASSNRDKNTEAFF. CDR3 in DNA: TGCGCCAGCAGCAACCGGGACAAAAACACTGAAGCTTTCTTT.

The chain joins TRBV7-2 to TRBJ2-1, with TRBD1 as a possible D gene (5 bases). Germline values: CDR1 SGHTA, CDR2 FQGNSA. The CDR3 covers 13 residues. V was trimmed by 3 bases and J by 6 bases, leaving 9 bases between them. The CDR3 protein is CASSFQGGNEQFF. The CDR3 DNA reads as TGTGCCAGCAGCTTCCAGGGTGGCAATGAGCAGTTCTTC.

The chain carries TRBV5-1 and TRBJ1-6, with 9 bases identical to TRBD1. Germline V CDR1 and CDR2: SGHRS, YFSETQ. This CDR3 comprises 16 residues. V lost 0 bases, J lost 5 bases, and 3 bases stayed unmatched. CDR3 nucleotides: TGCGCCAGCAGCTTGGACAGGGGGCGCCATAATTCACCCCTCCACTTT. Residues: CASSLDRGRHNSPLHF.

This clone was picked up a small number of times. This chain uses TRBV5-1 with TRBJ1-2; no clear D gene. Germline V gene sequence: CDR1 SGHRS, CDR2 YFSETQ. V lost 0 bases and J 3 bases, leaving 12 bases between the germline ends. The CDR3 consists of 15 residues. DNA for the CDR3: TGCGCCAGCAGCTTGGCGGTATGGGGAGACTATGGCTACACCTTC. It codes for CASSLAVWGDYGYTF. The variable domain in full, completed from reference TRBV5-1 and TRBJ1-2, reads KAGVTQTPRYLIKTRGQQVTLSCSPISGHRSVSWYQQTPGQGLQFLFEYFSETQRNKGNFPGRFSGRQFSNSRSEMNVSTLELGDSALYLCASSLAVWGDYGYTFGSGTRLTVV.

CDR3 sequence: CASSPRVDTDTQYF. In nucleotides, the CDR3 is TGTGCCAGCAGCCCCCGTGTGGACACAGATACGCAGTATTTT. The genes are TRBV27 and TRBJ2-3; D unresolved. The CDR3 has 14 amino acids. Germline V gives CDR1 MNHEY, CDR2 SMNVEV (reference sequence). The V gene lost 6 bases and the J gene lost 2 bases, with 12 bases spanning the gap.

The genes are TRBV5-6 and TRBJ2-5, with D possibly being TRBD1 or TRBD2 (5 bases each). With 1 base removed from V and 4 bases from J, the gap between germline ends came to 11 bases. The CDR3 has 14 residues. Per the germline V gene, CDR1 is SGHDT and CDR2 is YYEEEE. DNA of the CDR3: TGTGCCAGCAGCTTGACTGGGGCGGGAGAGACCCAGTACTTC. This translates into CASSLTGAGETQYF.

The rearrangement uses TRBV6-5 and TRBJ1-2; D is perhaps TRBD1 (6 bases). V was cut by 2 bases and J by 6 bases, with 10 bases left in between. The CDR3 length is 13 residues. Germline V gene data show CDR1 as MNHEY and CDR2 as SVGAGI. The CDR3 loop reads CASSYQGTDGYTF. The DNA of the CDR3 is TGTGCCAGCAGTTACCAGGGGACGGATGGCTACACCTTC.

The chain has TRBV19 and TRBJ2-3, with a possible D match to TRBD2 (7 bases). The CDR3 runs 16 residues. The germline V and J ends were trimmed by 5 bases and 5 bases, with 20 bases remaining between them. The germline CDR1 and CDR2 sequences are LNHDA and SQIVND (reference sequence). The CDR3 DNA reads as TGTGCCAGTAGTCTCAGAGGGAGGGGGGCCGGAGATACGCAGTATTTT. It codes for CASSLRGRGAGDTQYF.

This clone was detected only a few times. The V call is TRBV5-8, the J call TRBJ2-6; D perhaps matches TRBD2 (6 bases). V was clipped by 5 bases and J by 2 bases, with 11 bases between them. The CDR3 has 15 residues. The germline CDR1 and CDR2 sequences are SGHTS and YDEGEE. CDR3 DNA: TGTGCCAGCAGGCGGGGCCGGCCTGGGGCCAACGTCCTGACTTTC. Translation gives CASRRGRPGANVLTF.